Below are 20 T cell receptor beta chains sequenced from a single sample in a study of shared clonotypes between healthy human individuals (dated by TCRdb to the early 2020s). Preparation of the library involved the immunoSEQ multiplex PCR assay. The table was pulled from immuneACCESS by TCRdb, which kept in-frame rearrangements only. Such tables lose some clones; where checked, under half of the loss comes from unresolved V genes, and the rest has no known cause. Across this sample there are 1,400,000 or so clones, with approximately 98.5% seen only once. The ten largest clones add up to roughly 0.35% of the sample. The sample taken for sequencing was naive CD4+ T cells sorted from blood. Sample cell subset or site, as interpreted from the label and publication: CD45RA+ positively selected. These receptors came from a man aged 30 to 45 in good health.

Details on this clone: The identical CDR3 is also encoded by other nucleotide sequences in the sample. The CDR3 coding sequence is TGTGCCAGCAGCCCAAGGGGGGGCACTGAAGCTTTCTTT. It codes for CASSPRGGTEAFF. The genes are TRBV9 and TRBJ1-1; possible D gene TRBD1, 6 bases. CDR3 length: 13 amino acids. Trimming pared 4 bases from V and 4 bases from J, leaving 11 bases between. Per the germline V gene, CDR1 is SGDLS and CDR2 is YYNGEE.

V usage is TRBV7-9 and J usage is TRBJ1-4; maybe TRBD1 (6 bases). Germline CDR1 and CDR2: SEHNR and FQNEAQ (reference sequence). The CDR3 is 15 residues long. V was shortened by 0 bases and J by 7 bases, with 12 bases between the two germline ends. The CDR3, as DNA: TGTGCCAGCAGCTTAGCCGACAGGTTCGGTGAAAAACTGTTTTTT. Its translation is CASSLADRFGEKLFF.

The CDR3 coding sequence is TGTGCCACCAGCAGAGGGGAGATGGACTACCCTGGGGCTTTCTTT. It encodes CATSRGEMDYPGAFF. V gene TRBV15 combines with J gene TRBJ1-1; D is ambiguous. V was pared by 1 base and J by 11 bases, with 20 bases between. From germline, CDR1 is LNHNV and CDR2 YYDKDF (reference sequence). The CDR3 is 15 amino acids. Filled out from reference TRBV15 and TRBJ1-1, the complete variable domain reads DAMVIQNPRYQVTQFGKPVTLSCSQTLNHNVMYWYQQKSSQAPKLLFHYYDKDFNNEADTPDNFQSRRPNTSFCFLDIRSPGLGDTAMYLCATSRGEMDYPGAFFGQGTRLTVV.

The rearrangement links TRBV19 to TRBJ2-3, with D possibly matching TRBD2 (5 bases). This CDR3 has 13 residues. Germline CDR1 and CDR2: LNHDA and SQIVND (reference sequence). The V end lost 5 bases, the J end lost 4 bases, and 10 bases lay between the germline ends. The CDR3 is CASSPGLADTQYF. The CDR3 DNA sequence: TGTGCCAGTAGTCCCGGACTTGCAGATACGCAGTATTTT.

This clone is a singleton in its sample. V usage is TRBV18 and J usage is TRBJ2-7; TRBD1 might be the D (6 bases). Germline lookup yields CDR1 KGHSH and CDR2 LQKENI. The CDR3 contains 13 residues. V lost 8 bases to trimming and J lost 3 bases, with 14 bases between them. The CDR3 here is CASQSPGDYEQYF. The CDR3 DNA reads TGTGCCAGCCAATCGCCAGGGGACTACGAGCAGTACTTC.

V is TRBV30 and J is TRBJ2-2; D may correspond to TRBD1 or TRBD2 (5 bases each). The CDR3 covers 15 residues. CDR1 is GTSNPN and CDR2 is SVGIG in the germline V gene (reference sequence). V was trimmed by 0 bases and J by 6 bases, leaving 14 bases between them. The CDR3 loop is CAWSVIGARPGELFF. The CDR3 DNA follows: TGTGCCTGGAGTGTAATCGGGGCGCGTCCCGGGGAGCTGTTTTTT.

This chain connects TRBV6-6 to TRBJ1-1; D is possibly TRBD1 (5 bases). The germline V and J ends were trimmed by 8 bases and 3 bases, with 16 bases remaining between them. This CDR3 has 14 amino acids. Germline values: CDR1 MNHNY, CDR2 SVGAGI (reference sequence). The CDR3 loop is CASWVVGQDTEAFF. CDR3 nucleotide sequence: TGTGCCAGCTGGGTTGTGGGGCAGGACACTGAAGCTTTCTTT.

The chain combines TRBV19 with TRBJ2-7; 15 positions agree with TRBD2. The J segment lost 0 bases and the V segment lost 6 bases, leaving 6 bases of the junction unmatched. CDR3 size: 17 residues. Germline CDR1 is LNHDA and CDR2 is SQIVND (reference sequence). The CDR3 DNA follows: TGTGCCAGTAGCGTGGGACTAGCGGGAGGCAGCTCCTACGAGCAGTACTTC. This encodes CASSVGLAGGSSYEQYF. The complete variable domain, with remaining parts taken from reference TRBV19 and TRBJ2-7, reads DGGITQSPKYLFRKEGQNVTLSCEQNLNHDAMYWYRQDPGQGLRLIYYSQIVNDFQKGDIAEGYSVSREKKESFPLTVTSAQKNPTAFYLCASSVGLAGGSSYEQYFGPGTRLTVT.

The chain recombines TRBV7-2 with TRBJ2-3, with 9 bases lining up with TRBD2. V shed 5 bases and J 0 bases; nucleotides not matched to a gene: 6. Looked up from germline, CDR1 is SGHTA and CDR2 is FQGNSA. The CDR3 runs to 16 residues. CDR3 sequence (DNA): TGTGCCAGCAGCCCGACTAGCGGAGTTAGCACAGATACGCAGTATTTT. Its protein is CASSPTSGVSTDTQYF.

Notes on this clone: The same CDR3 is also encoded by other DNA sequences in this sample. J is TRBJ1-5 and V is TRBV7-9; D remains ambiguous. In germline, CDR1 is SEHNR, CDR2 FQNEAQ (reference sequence). The V and J ends lost 2 bases and 7 bases respectively, with 6 bases between them. This CDR3 is 12 amino acids long. The CDR3 reads CASSLTGQPQHF. In DNA form, the CDR3 reads TGTGCCAGCAGCTTAACCGGGCAGCCCCAGCATTTT.

The chain couples TRBV11-1 to TRBJ2-7; 7 nucleotides align to TRBD1. The ends lost 5 bases at V and 1 base at J; junction bases unmatched: 8. This CDR3 contains 15 residues. From germline, CDR1 is SGHAT and CDR2 FQDESV (reference sequence). The CDR3 protein is CASSVRDRESYEQYF. The DNA for the CDR3 is TGTGCCAGCAGCGTCCGGGACAGAGAGTCCTACGAGCAGTACTTC.

The chain employs TRBV5-4 and TRBJ2-7; 7 bases map to TRBD1. Germline values: CDR1 SGHNT, CDR2 YYREEE (reference sequence). The ends lost 0 bases at V and 5 bases at J; junction bases unmatched: 5. This CDR3 is 14 amino acids long. The CDR3 here is CASSLAGTANEQYF. The DNA for the CDR3 is TGTGCCAGCAGCTTGGCCGGGACAGCGAACGAGCAGTACTTC.

The chain combines TRBV5-4 with TRBJ2-7; D remains ambiguous. The CDR3 sequence is 14 residues long. The V end lost 4 bases, the J end lost 3 bases, and 14 bases lay between the germline ends. Germline-derived CDR1 and CDR2 are SGHNT and YYREEE (reference sequence). The CDR3 protein is CASSPPGRNYEQYF. The CDR3 nucleotides read TGTGCCAGCAGCCCTCCCGGACGGAACTACGAGCAGTACTTC.

The chain employs TRBV15 and TRBJ1-1; D gene unclear. The CDR3 contains 15 residues. Germline values: CDR1 LNHNV, CDR2 YYDKDF (reference sequence). V shed 5 bases and J shed 0 bases, with 13 bases lying between them. In DNA form, the CDR3 reads TGTGCCACCAGCCACGGCAGGCTCATGAACACTGAAGCTTTCTTT. It translates to CATSHGRLMNTEAFF.

The chain is built from TRBV5-8 and TRBJ2-4; the D is unclear. Trimming removed 1 base at V and 9 bases at J, with 11 bases between. The CDR3 runs 13 residues. CDR1 SGHTS and CDR2 YDEGEE come from the germline V gene. The CDR3 spells CASSLMWRGIQYF. In DNA, the CDR3 is TGTGCCAGCAGCTTGATGTGGCGAGGCATTCAGTACTTC.

The rearrangement uses TRBV7-8 and TRBJ2-7, with TRBD2 matching 8 bases. CDR3 length: 16 amino acids. Germline CDR1 reads SGHVS; CDR2 reads FQNEAQ. The trim removed 0 bases at V and 7 bases at J, leaving 11 bases unmatched. CDR3 DNA: TGTGCCAGCAGCTTAGCTCGGACGGGAGGGCCGAATGAGCAGTACTTC. Translation: CASSLARTGGPNEQYF.

The rearrangement links TRBV27 to TRBJ1-1, with TRBD1 identical over 8 bases. The CDR3 covers 14 residues. V lost 6 bases and J lost 2; bases outside the gene matches: 5. Germline values: CDR1 MNHEY, CDR2 SMNVEV (reference sequence). DNA of the CDR3: TGTGCCAGCAGGCGGACAGGGCCTAACACTGAAGCTTTCTTT. Protein product: CASRRTGPNTEAFF.

The rearrangement links TRBV5-1 to TRBJ2-7; TRBD2 matches 7 bases. Unmatched junction bases numbered 8, after V lost 4 bases and J lost 4 bases. The CDR3 runs to 14 residues. Germline loops: CDR1 SGHRS, CDR2 YFSETQ. The CDR3 loop reads CASSPLRLAYEQYF. The CDR3 nucleotides read TGCGCCAGCAGCCCTCTCCGACTAGCTTACGAGCAGTACTTC.

The chain uses TRBV7-6 and TRBJ1-1; no firm D call. This CDR3 has 17 amino acids. Germline V lookup: CDR1 SGHVS, CDR2 FNYEAQ. V lost 4 bases and J 1 base, leaving 19 bases between the germline ends. This CDR3 is CASSSDANRQKNTEAFF. For the CDR3, the DNA is TGTGCCAGCAGCTCAGACGCTAATAGACAAAAGAACACTGAAGCTTTCTTT.

The rearrangement links TRBV14 to TRBJ2-2; D might be TRBD2 (5 bases). This CDR3 is built from 14 residues. Trimming shortened V by 4 bases and J by 3 bases, and 9 bases separated the two germline ends. CDR1 and CDR2 from the germline V gene are SGHDN and FVKESK. CDR3 in amino acids: CASSPDLYTGELFF. The CDR3 DNA follows: TGTGCCAGCAGCCCGGACTTATACACCGGGGAGCTGTTTTTT.